This T cell receptor beta chain was recovered during a study of shared clonotypes between healthy human individuals. On this clone itself: Its antigen is undetermined.

Regarding the study as a whole: Represented diversity, genetic and exposure-history alike, was limited by few donors. Collection of samples was limited to blood; tissue repertoires likely differ. Generally, naive subsets came out with larger estimated richness than memory subsets.

Original analysis: Filtering differed because ImmunoSEQ produced junction-only sequences that carried no quality scores. TCRdb keeps only in-frame clones here, not all; method: immunoSEQ multiplex PCR. V and J calls and clone size follow that table, whereas D and trimming were derived from the DNA. The data show 2 million to 2.5 million clones, 85% to 95% seen once. V lost 1 base and J lost 2; bases outside the gene matches: 3. The V gene's germline CDR1 is SGHRS and CDR2 YFSETQ. This CDR3 is built from 15 residues. In the naive CD8 group, cells lacked CD45RO and were positively selected for CCR7, so terminally differentiated effector memory CD45RA+ cells were left out.

V is TRBV5-1 and J is TRBJ1-2; 9 bases agree with TRBD1. The sequencing sample was made of naive CD8+ T cells from PBMCs. The source of this sequence is a man aged 18 to 35 in good health. Some clones in this sample may be carry-over from other donors' samples. The CDR3: CASSLTGGLNYGYTF. DNA for the CDR3: TGCGCCAGCAGCTTGACAGGGGGCCTAAACTATGGCTACACCTTC.